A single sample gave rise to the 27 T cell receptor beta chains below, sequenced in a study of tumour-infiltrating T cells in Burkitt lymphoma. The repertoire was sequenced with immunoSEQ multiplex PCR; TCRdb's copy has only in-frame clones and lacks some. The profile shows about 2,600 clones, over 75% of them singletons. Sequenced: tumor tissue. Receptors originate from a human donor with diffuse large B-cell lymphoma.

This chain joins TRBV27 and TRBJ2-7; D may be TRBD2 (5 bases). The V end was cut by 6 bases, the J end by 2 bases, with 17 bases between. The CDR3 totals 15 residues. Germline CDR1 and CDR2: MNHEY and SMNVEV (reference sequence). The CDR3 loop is CASSLTTGGPYEQYF. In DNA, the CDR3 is TGTGCCAGCAGCCTAACCACCGGCGGGCCCTACGAGCAGTACTTC.

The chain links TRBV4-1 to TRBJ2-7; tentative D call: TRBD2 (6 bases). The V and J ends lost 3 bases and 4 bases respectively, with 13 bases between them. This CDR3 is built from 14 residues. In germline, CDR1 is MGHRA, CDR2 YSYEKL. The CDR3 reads CASSQGGGNYEQYF. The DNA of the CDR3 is TGCGCCAGCAGCCAGGGCGGCGGGAATTACGAGCAGTACTTC.

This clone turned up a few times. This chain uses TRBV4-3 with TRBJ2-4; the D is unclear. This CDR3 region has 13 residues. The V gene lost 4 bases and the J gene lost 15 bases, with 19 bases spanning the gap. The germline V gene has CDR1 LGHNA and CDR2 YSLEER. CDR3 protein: CASSRAITTWRYF. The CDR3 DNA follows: TGCGCCAGCAGCCGGGCGATTACGACCTGGCGGTACTTC.

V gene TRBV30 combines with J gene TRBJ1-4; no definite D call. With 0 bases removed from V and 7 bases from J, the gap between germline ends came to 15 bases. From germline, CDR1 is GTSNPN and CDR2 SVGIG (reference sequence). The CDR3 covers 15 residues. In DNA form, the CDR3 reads TGTGCCTGGAGTGTACGCACGCTGCTGGGTGAAAAACTGTTTTTT. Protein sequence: CAWSVRTLLGEKLFF.

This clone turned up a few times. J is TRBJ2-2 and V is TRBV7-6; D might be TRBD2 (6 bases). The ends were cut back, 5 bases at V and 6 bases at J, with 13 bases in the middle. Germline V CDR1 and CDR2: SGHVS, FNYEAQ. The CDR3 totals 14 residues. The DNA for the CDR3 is TGTGCCAGCAGCCCCGGGAGCGGGCCCGGGGAGCTGTTTTTT. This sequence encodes CASSPGSGPGELFF.

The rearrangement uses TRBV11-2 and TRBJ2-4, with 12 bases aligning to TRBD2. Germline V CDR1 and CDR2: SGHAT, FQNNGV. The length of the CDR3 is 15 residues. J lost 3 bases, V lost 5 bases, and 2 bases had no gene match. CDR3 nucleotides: TGTGCCAGCAGCACGGGACTAGCGGGCAAAAACATTCAGTACTTC. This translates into CASSTGLAGKNIQYF.

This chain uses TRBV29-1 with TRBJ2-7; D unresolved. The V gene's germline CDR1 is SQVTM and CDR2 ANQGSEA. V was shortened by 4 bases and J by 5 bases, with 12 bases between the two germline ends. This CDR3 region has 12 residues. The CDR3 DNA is TGCAGCGTTGCCAGTCAGGTAGACGAGCAGTACTTC. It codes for CSVASQVDEQYF.

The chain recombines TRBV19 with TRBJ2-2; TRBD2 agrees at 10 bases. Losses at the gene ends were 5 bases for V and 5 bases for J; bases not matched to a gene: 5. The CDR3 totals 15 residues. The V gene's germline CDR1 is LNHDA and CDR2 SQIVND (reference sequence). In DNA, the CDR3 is TGTGCCAGTAGTTCTAGCGGGAGAATAACCGGGGAGCTGTTTTTT. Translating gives CASSSSGRITGELFF.

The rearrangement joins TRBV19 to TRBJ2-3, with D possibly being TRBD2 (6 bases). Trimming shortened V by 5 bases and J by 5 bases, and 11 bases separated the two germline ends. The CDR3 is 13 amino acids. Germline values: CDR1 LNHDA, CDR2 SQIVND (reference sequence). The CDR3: CASSRTKQDTQYF. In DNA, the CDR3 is TGTGCCAGTAGTCGGACTAAACAAGATACGCAGTATTTT.

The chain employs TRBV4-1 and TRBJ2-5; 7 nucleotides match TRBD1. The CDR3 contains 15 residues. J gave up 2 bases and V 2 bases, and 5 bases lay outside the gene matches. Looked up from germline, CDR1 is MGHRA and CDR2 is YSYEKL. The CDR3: CASSQIQGEQETQYF. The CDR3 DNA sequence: TGCGCCAGCAGCCAAATCCAGGGGGAACAAGAGACCCAGTACTTC.

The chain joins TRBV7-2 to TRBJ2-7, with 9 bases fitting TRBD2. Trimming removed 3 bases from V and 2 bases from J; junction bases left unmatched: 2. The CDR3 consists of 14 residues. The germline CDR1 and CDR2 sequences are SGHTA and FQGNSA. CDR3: CASSFSGGPYEQYF. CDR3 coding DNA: TGTGCCAGCAGCTTTAGCGGGGGACCCTACGAGCAGTACTTC.

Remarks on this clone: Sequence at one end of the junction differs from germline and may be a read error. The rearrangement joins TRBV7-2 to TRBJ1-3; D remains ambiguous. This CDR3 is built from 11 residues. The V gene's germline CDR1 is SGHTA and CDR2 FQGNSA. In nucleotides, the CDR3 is TGTGCTAGCAGAGATGGGAACACCATATATTTT. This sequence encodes CASRDGNTIYF.

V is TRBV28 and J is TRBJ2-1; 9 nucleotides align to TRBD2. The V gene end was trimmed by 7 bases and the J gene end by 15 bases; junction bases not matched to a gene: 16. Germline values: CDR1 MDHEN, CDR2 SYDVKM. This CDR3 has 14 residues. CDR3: CASIGTAGGEIAFF. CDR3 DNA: TGTGCCAGCATTGGTACGGCGGGAGGGGAGATTGCGTTCTTC.

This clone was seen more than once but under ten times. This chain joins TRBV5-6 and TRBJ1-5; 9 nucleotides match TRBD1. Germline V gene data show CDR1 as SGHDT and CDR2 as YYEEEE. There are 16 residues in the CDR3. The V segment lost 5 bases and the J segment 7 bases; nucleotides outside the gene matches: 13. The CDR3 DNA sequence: TGTGCCAGCAGGCAGACCCGGGACAGGGTTATCCAGCCCCAGCATTTT. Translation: CASRQTRDRVIQPQHF.

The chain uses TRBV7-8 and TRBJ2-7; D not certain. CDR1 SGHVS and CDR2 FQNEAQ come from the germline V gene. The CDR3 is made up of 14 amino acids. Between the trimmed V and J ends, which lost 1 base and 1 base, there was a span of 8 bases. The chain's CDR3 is CASSLVPGSYEQYF. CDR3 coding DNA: TGTGCCAGCAGCTTAGTGCCAGGATCCTACGAGCAGTACTTC.

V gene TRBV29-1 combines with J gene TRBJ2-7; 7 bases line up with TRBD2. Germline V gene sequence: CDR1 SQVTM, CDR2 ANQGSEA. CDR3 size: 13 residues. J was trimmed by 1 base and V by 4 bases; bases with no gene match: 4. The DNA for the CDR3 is TGCAGCGTTGGCGGGGGAACTTCCTACGAGCAGTACTTC. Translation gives CSVGGGTSYEQYF.

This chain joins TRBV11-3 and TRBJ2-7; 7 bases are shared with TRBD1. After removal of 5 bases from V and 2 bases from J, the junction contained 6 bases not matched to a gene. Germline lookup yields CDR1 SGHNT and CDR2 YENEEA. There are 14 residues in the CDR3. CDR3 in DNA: TGTGCCAGCAGCCGACCGGGACAGCCCTACGAGCAGTACTTC. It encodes CASSRPGQPYEQYF.

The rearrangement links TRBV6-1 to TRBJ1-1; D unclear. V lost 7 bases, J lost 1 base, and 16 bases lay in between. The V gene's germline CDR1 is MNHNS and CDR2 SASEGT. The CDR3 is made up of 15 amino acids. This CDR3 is CASIPGSAENTEAFF. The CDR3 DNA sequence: TGTGCCAGCATCCCCGGGAGTGCAGAGAACACTGAAGCTTTCTTT.

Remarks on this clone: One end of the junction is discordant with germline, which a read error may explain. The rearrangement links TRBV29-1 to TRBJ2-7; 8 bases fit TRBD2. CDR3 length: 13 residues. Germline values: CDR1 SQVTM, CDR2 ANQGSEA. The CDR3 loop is CSVVGLASHEQYF. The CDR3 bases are TGCAGCGTTGTAGGACTAGCCTCCCACGAGCAGTACTTC.

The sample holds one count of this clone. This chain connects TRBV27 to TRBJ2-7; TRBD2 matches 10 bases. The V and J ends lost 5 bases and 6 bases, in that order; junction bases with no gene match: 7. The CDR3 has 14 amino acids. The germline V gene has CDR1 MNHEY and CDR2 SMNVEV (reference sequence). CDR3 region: CASSRLAGALEQYF. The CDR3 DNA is TGTGCCAGCAGTCGGCTAGCGGGAGCTCTCGAGCAGTACTTC.

The CDR3 loop reads CASSRRPLAGGSYEQYF. DNA for the CDR3: TGTGCCAGCAGCCGCCGGCCACTAGCTGGGGGGTCCTACGAGCAGTACTTC. J is TRBJ2-7 and V is TRBV7-6, with a tentative D call TRBD2 (6 bases). Deletions cut 5 bases from V and 1 base from J, with 21 bases between. CDR3 length equals 17 residues. From germline, CDR1 is SGHVS and CDR2 FNYEAQ. Together with reference TRBV7-6 and TRBJ2-7, the CDR3 gives the full variable domain: GAGVSQSPRYKVTKRGQDVALRCDPISGHVSLYWYRQALGQGPEFLTYFNYEAQQDKSGLPNDRFSAERPEGSISTLTIQRTEQRDSAMYRCASSRRPLAGGSYEQYFGPGTRLTVT.

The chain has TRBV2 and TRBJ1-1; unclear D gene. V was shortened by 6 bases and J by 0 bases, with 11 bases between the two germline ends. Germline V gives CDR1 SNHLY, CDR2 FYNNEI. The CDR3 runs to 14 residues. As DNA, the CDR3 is TGTGCCAGCAGGGTGGAACTAATGAACACTGAAGCTTTCTTT. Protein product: CASRVELMNTEAFF.

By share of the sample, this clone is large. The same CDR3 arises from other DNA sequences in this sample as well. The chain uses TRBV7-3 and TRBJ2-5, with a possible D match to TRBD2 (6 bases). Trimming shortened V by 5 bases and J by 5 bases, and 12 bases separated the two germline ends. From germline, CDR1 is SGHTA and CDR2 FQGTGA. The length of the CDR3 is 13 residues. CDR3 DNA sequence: TGTGCCAGCAGCCTCGGAGGGTGGGAGACCCAGTACTTC. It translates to CASSLGGWETQYF.

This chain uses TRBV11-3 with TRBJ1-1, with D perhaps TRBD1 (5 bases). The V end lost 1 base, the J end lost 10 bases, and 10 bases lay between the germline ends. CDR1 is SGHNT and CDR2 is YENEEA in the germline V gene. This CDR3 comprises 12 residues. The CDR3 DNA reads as TGTGCCAGCAGCTTAGTGTCGGGGCGAGCTTTCTTT. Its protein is CASSLVSGRAFF.

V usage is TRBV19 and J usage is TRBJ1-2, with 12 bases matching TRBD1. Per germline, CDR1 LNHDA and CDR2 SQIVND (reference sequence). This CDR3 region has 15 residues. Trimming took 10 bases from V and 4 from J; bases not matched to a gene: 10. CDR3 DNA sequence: TGTGCCACCTCCGGGACAGGGGGCGTAGGCTATGGCTACACCTTC. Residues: CATSGTGGVGYGYTF.

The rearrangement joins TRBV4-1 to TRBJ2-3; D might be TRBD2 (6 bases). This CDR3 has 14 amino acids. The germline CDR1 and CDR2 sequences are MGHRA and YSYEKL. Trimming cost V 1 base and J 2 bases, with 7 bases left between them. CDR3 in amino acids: CASSQAGVTDTQYF. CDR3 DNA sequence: TGCGCCAGCAGCCAAGCGGGGGTCACAGATACGCAGTATTTT.

The CDR3 protein is CASSVRGSWTDTQYF. The DNA of the CDR3 is TGTGCCAGCAGCGTCAGGGGGTCGTGGACAGATACGCAGTATTTT. The chain recombines TRBV9 with TRBJ2-3; 7 bases match TRBD1. Germline V gives CDR1 SGDLS, CDR2 YYNGEE. With V trimmed by 2 bases and J by 3 bases, 6 bases remained unmatched. The CDR3 has 15 residues.